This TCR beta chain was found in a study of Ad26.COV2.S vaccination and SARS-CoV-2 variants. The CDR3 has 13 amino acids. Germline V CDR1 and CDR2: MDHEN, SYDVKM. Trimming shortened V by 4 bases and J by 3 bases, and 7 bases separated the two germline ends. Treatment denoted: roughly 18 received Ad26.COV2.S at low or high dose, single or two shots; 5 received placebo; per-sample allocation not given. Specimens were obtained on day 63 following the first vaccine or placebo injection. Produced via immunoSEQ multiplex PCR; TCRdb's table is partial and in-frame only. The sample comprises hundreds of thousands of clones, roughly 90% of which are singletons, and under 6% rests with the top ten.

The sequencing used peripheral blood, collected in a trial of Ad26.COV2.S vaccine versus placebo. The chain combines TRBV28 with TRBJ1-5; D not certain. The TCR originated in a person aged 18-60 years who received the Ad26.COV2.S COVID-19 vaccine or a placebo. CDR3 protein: CASSSQNNQPQHF. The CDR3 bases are TGTGCCAGCAGTTCGCAGAACAATCAGCCCCAGCATTTT. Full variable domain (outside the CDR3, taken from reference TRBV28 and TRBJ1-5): DVKVTQSSRYLVKRTGEKVFLECVQDMDHENMFWYRQDPGLGLRLIYFSYDVKMKEKGDIPEGYSVSREKKERFSLILESASTNQTSMYLCASSSQNNQPQHFGDGTRLSIL.